This T cell receptor beta chain appears in the sequencing data of a study of Tregs in tolerant kidney transplant recipients. Study-wide points: Tolerant patients' donor-specific Tregs expanded beyond overall Tregs, suggesting antigen-driven growth. For some patients, primers changed over time, blocking nucleotide-level comparison.

Method: immunoSEQ multiplex PCR; TCRdb's copy keeps in-frame clones and lacks some. The sample table sets out roughly 30,000 clones. Thawed PBMCs were FACS-sorted into unstimulated CD4+CD25+CD127- regulatory T cells, CD4+CD25- non-regulatory cells, CD4 and CD8 cells. Remarks on this clone: The antigen is undetermined. The read is 3 residues too short to cover the CDR3 end, so that end is filled in from the germline J gene.

This CDR3 contains 15 residues. V was shortened by 3 bases and J by 1 base, with 13 bases between the two germline ends. Germline CDR1 is PRHDT and CDR2 is FYEKMQ (reference sequence). The V and J genes are TRBV13 and TRBJ2-7; no reliable D call. The sequence was collected from a human donor who received a combined kidney and bone marrow transplant. This specimen consisted of CD8+ T cells from blood, obtained before the transplant. CDR3 bases read: TGTGCCAGCAGCTTTAAAGGGCTAAATTCCTACGAG. Encoded protein: CASSFKGLNSYE. The whole CDR3 reads CASSFKGLNSYEQYF.